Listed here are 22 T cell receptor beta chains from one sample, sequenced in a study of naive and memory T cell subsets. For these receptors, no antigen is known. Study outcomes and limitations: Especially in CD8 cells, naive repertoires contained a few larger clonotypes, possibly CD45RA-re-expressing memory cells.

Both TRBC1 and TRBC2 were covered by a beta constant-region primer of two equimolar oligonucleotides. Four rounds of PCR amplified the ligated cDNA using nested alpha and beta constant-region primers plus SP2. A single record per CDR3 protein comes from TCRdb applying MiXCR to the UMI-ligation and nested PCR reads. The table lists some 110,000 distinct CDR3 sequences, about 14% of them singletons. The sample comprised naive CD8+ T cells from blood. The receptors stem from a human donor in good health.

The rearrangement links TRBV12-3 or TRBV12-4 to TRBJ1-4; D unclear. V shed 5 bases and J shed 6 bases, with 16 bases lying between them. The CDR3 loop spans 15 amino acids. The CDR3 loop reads CASSRSTGPDEKLFF. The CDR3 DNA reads TGTGCCAGCAGTCGTAGTACGGGCCCGGATGAAAAACTGTTTTTT.

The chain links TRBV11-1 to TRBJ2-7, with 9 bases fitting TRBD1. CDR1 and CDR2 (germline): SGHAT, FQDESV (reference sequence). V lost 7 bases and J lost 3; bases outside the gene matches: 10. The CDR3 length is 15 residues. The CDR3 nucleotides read TGTGCCAGCACCATATCCGGGACAGGGCTCTACGAGCAGTACTTC. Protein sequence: CASTISGTGLYEQYF.

Here the CDR3 DNA reads TGTGCCAGCAGTTACTCTACGGGGGCAGACTATGGCTACACCTTC. It specifies CASSYSTGADYGYTF. The chain employs TRBV6-5 and TRBJ1-2; possible D gene TRBD1, 6 bases. The germline gives CDR1 MNHEY, CDR2 SVGAGI. The CDR3 extends over 15 amino acids. The V end lost 0 bases, the J end lost 3 bases, and 11 bases lay between the germline ends.

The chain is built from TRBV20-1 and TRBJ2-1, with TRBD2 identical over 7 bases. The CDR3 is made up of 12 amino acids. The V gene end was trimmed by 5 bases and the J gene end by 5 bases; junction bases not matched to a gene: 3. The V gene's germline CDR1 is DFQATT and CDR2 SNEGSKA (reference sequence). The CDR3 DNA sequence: TGCAGTGCTTCAGCGGGGAACAATGAGCAGTTCTTC. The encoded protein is CSASAGNNEQFF.

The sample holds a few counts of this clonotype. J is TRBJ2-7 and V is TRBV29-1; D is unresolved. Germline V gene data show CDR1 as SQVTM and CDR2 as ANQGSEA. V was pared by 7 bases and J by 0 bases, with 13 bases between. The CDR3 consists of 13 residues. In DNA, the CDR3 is TGCAGCGCGAGAGGACGGAGCTCCTACGAGCAGTACTTC. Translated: CSARGRSSYEQYF.

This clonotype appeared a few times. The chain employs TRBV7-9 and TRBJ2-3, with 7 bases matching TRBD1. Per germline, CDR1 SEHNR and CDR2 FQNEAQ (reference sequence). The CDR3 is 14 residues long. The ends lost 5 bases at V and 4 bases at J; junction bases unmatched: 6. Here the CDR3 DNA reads TGTGCCAGCAGCCCTCCGACAGGGCCAGATACGCAGTATTTT. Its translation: CASSPPTGPDTQYF. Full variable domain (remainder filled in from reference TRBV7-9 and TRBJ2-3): DTGVSQNPRHKITKRGQNVTFRCDPISEHNRLYWYRQTLGQGPEFLTYFQNEAQLEKSRLLSDRFSAERPKGSFSTLEIQRTEQGDSAMYLCASSPPTGPDTQYFGPGTRLTVL.

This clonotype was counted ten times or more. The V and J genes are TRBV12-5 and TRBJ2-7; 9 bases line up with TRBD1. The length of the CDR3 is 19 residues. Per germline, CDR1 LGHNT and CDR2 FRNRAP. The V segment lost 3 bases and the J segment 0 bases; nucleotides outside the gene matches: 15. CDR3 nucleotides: TGTGCTAGTGGTTTCGTACCGGGACAGGGTTGTAAGGGCTCCTACGAGCAGTACTTC. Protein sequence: CASGFVPGQGCKGSYEQYF.

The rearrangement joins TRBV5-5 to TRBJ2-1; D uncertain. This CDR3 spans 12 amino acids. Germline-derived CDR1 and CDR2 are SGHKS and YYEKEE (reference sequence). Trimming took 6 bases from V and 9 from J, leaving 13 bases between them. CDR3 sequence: CASIGSYSEQFF. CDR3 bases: TGTGCCAGCATTGGGTCATATTCTGAGCAGTTCTTC. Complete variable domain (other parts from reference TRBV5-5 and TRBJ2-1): DAGVTQSPTHLIKTRGQQVTLRCSPISGHKSVSWYQQVLGQGPQFIFQYYEKEERGRGNFPDRFSARQFPNYSSELNVNALLLGDSALYLCASIGSYSEQFFGPGTRLTVL.

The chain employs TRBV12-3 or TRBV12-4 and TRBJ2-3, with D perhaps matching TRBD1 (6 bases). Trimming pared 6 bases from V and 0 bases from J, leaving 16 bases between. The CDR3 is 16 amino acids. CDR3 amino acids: CASRPETGSSTDTQYF. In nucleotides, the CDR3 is TGTGCCAGCAGGCCTGAGACAGGTTCTAGCACAGATACGCAGTATTTT.

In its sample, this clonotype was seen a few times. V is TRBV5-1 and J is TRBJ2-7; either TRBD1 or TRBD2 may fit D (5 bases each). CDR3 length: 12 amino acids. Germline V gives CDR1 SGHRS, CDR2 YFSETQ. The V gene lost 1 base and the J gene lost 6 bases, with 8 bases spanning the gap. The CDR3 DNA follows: TGCGCCAGCAGCTTGTCTGGGACCGAGCAGTACTTC. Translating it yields CASSLSGTEQYF.

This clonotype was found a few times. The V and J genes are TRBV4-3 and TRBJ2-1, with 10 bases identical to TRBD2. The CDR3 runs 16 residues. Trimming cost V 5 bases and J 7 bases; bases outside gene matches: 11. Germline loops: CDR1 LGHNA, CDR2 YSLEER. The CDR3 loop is CASSSIAGGAGNEQFF. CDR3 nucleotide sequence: TGCGCCAGCAGCTCAATAGCGGGAGGCGCTGGGAATGAGCAGTTCTTC.

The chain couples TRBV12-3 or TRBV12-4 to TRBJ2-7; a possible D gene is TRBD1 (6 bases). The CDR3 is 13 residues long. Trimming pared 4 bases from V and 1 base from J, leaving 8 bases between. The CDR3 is CASSSQGSYEQYF. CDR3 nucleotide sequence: TGTGCCAGCAGTTCCCAGGGGTCCTACGAGCAGTACTTC.

CDR3 coding DNA: TGTGCCAGCAGTTACGAGCACAGGGACGAGCAGTACTTC. It is translated as CASSYEHRDEQYF. The V gene is TRBV6-6, the J gene TRBJ2-7; the D gene is possibly TRBD1 (6 bases). The V end was cut by 2 bases, the J end by 5 bases, with 10 bases between. The CDR3 contains 13 residues. CDR1 and CDR2 from the germline V gene are MNHNY and SVGAGI (reference sequence).

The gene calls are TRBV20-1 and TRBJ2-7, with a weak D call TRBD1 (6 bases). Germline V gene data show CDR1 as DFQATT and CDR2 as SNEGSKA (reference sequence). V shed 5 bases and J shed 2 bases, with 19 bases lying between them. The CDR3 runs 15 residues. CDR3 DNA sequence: TGCAGTGCTCCCCTCCCAGGGGTAGTCACCTACGAGCAGTACTTC. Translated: CSAPLPGVVTYEQYF.

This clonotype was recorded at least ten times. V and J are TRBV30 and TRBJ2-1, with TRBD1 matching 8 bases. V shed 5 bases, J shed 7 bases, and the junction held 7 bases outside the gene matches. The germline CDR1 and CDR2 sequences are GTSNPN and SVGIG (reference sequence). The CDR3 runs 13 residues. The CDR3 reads CAWQGATLNEQFF. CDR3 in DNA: TGTGCCTGGCAGGGGGCTACCCTGAATGAGCAGTTCTTC. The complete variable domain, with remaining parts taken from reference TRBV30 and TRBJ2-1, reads SQTIHQWPATLVQPVGSPLSLECTVEGTSNPNLYWYRQAAGRGLQLLFYSVGIGQISSEVPQNLSASRPQDRQFILSSKKLLLSDSGFYLCAWQGATLNEQFFGPGTRLTVL.

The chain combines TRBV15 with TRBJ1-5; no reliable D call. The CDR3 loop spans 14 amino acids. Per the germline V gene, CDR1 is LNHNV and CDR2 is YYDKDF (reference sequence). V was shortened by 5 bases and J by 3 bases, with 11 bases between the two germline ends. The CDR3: CATSGRVDNQPQHF. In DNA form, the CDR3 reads TGTGCCACCAGCGGTAGGGTGGACAATCAGCCCCAGCATTTT.

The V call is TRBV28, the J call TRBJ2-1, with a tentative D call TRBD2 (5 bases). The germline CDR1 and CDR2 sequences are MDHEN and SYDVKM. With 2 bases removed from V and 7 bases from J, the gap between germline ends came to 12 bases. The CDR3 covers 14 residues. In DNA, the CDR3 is TGTGCCAGCAGTTTAATCGGTTCGGGGAATGAGCAGTTCTTC. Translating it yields CASSLIGSGNEQFF.

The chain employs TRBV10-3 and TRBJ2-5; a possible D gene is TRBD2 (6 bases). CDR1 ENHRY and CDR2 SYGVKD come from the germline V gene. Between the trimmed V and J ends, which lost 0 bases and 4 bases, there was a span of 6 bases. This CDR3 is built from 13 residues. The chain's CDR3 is CAISESGGETQYF. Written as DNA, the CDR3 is TGTGCCATCAGTGAGTCGGGGGGAGAGACCCAGTACTTC.

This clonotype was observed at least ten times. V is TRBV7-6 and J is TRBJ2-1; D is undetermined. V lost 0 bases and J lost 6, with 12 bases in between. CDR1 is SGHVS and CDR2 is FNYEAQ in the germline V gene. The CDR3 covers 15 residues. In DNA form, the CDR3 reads TGTGCCAGCAGCTTAGCTTGGGGTTGGGGCAATGAGCAGTTCTTC. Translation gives CASSLAWGWGNEQFF.

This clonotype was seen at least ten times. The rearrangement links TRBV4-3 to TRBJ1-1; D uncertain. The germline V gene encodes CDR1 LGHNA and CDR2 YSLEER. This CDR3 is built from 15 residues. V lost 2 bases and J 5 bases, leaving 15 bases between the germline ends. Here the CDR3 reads CASSQFPVMGTEAFF. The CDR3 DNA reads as TGCGCCAGCAGCCAATTTCCCGTGATGGGAACTGAAGCTTTCTTT.

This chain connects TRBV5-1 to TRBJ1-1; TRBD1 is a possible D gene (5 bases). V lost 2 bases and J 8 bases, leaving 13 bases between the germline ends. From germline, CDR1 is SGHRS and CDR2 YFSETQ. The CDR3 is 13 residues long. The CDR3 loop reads CASSFVGVAEAFF. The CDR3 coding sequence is TGCGCCAGCAGCTTCGTGGGGGTCGCCGAAGCTTTCTTT.

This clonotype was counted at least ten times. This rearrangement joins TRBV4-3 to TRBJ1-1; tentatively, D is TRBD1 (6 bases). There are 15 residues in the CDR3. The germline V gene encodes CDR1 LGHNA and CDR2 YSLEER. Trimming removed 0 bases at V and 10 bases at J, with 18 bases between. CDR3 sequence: CASSQEGAGIRGAFF. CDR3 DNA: TGCGCCAGCAGCCAAGAGGGGGCGGGGATTCGGGGAGCTTTCTTT.